Each of the 32 T cell receptor beta chains below was sequenced from the same sample in a study of beta chain features in type 1 diabetes. Of the isolated RNA, all was reverse transcribed, and so the sequenced material was expressed TCRB transcripts. The data were produced by immunoSEQ multiplex PCR, yet TCRdb's version contains in-frame clones alone and is incomplete. The sample shows approximately 140,000 clones, about 7% of them seen only once. Sequencing was carried out using central memory CD4+ T cells from blood. All receptors derive from a woman younger than 45 in good health.

The V gene is TRBV27, the J gene TRBJ1-5; weak D call: TRBD1 (5 bases). The length of the CDR3 is 16 residues. Trimming pared 6 bases from V and 2 bases from J, leaving 17 bases between. CDR1 and CDR2 (germline): MNHEY, SMNVEV (reference sequence). The CDR3 loop reads CASSRDGQGGNQPQHF. The CDR3 DNA is TGTGCCAGCAGCCGAGATGGACAAGGGGGCAATCAGCCCCAGCATTTT.

V gene TRBV6-5 combines with J gene TRBJ2-3, with 7 bases lining up with TRBD1. CDR3 length: 14 amino acids. After removal of 2 bases from V and 5 bases from J, the junction contained 4 bases not matched to a gene. In germline, CDR1 is MNHEY, CDR2 SVGAGI. CDR3 amino acids: CASSYEGAVDTQYF. CDR3 DNA: TGTGCCAGCAGTTACGAGGGGGCGGTAGATACGCAGTATTTT.

Comment on this clone: Other DNA sequences of this sample code for an identical CDR3. The chain recombines TRBV7-2 with TRBJ1-1, with D possibly being TRBD1 (6 bases). The CDR3 has 13 residues. Germline assignment: CDR1 SGHTA and CDR2 FQGNSA. Between the trimmed V and J ends, which lost 6 bases and 1 base, there was a span of 9 bases. The CDR3, as DNA: TGTGCCAGCAGTCTGGACAGGAACACTGAAGCTTTCTTT. Translating it yields CASSLDRNTEAFF.

This clone was picked up many times. The rearrangement uses TRBV5-4 and TRBJ2-1; D not resolved. Germline CDR1 reads SGHNT; CDR2 reads YYREEE (reference sequence). This CDR3 is built from 13 residues. The V end lost 4 bases, the J end lost 3 bases, and 8 bases lay between the germline ends. CDR3 protein: CASSHADYNEQFF. CDR3 in DNA: TGTGCCAGCAGCCACGCGGACTACAATGAGCAGTTCTTC.

The chain combines TRBV5-4 with TRBJ2-1; 12 bases match TRBD2. This CDR3 comprises 15 residues. CDR1 and CDR2 (germline): SGHNT, YYREEE (reference sequence). Losses at the gene ends were 3 bases for V and 8 bases for J; bases not matched to a gene: 6. In DNA, the CDR3 is TGTGCCAGCAGCTCGACTAGCGGGAGTCGAGATGAGCAGTTCTTC. Its protein is CASSSTSGSRDEQFF. Full variable domain (missing parts from reference TRBV5-4 and TRBJ2-1): ETGVTQSPTHLIKTRGQQVTLRCSSQSGHNTVSWYQQALGQGPQFIFQYYREEENGRGNFPPRFSGLQFPNYSSELNVNALELDDSALYLCASSSTSGSRDEQFFGPGTRLTVL.

This clone occurred many times. The chain carries TRBV23-1 and TRBJ2-6; 7 bases are shared with TRBD1. TRBV23-1 is identified as an open reading frame with a role that is uncertain. V lost 2 bases and J lost 2; bases outside the gene matches: 9. The CDR3 runs 18 residues. The CDR3 sequence is CASSQGRKTGTGANVLTF. CDR3 in DNA: TGCGCCAGCAGTCAAGGAAGAAAGACAGGGACTGGGGCCAACGTCCTGACTTTC.

In this sample, this clone turned up a few times. The V call is TRBV18, the J call TRBJ1-4; D uncertain. The V gene's germline CDR1 is KGHSH and CDR2 LQKENI. This CDR3 is built from 14 residues. V was trimmed by 0 bases and J by 8 bases, leaving 10 bases between them. The CDR3 nucleotides are TGTGCCAGCTCACCACCGTCAGAGAGGGAAAAACTGTTTTTT. The encoded protein is CASSPPSEREKLFF.

There are many counts of this clone. The J gene is TRBJ2-1, the V gene TRBV15; the D gene is possibly TRBD2 (5 bases). Looked up from germline, CDR1 is LNHNV and CDR2 is YYDKDF (reference sequence). The CDR3 spans 17 residues. V lost 1 base, J lost 4 bases, and 17 bases lay in between. The CDR3 sequence is CATSRAGSGFRYNEQFF. CDR3 bases: TGTGCCACCAGCAGAGCGGGATCCGGGTTCCGTTACAATGAGCAGTTCTTC.

This clone was counted between two and nine times. The rearrangement links TRBV30 to TRBJ1-2, with unresolved D. Trimming pared 0 bases from V and 5 bases from J, leaving 4 bases between. This CDR3 comprises 11 residues. The germline gives CDR1 GTSNPN, CDR2 SVGIG (reference sequence). The CDR3 DNA follows: TGTGCCTGGAGTGTACTGTATGGCTACACCTTC. Residues: CAWSVLYGYTF.

The J gene is TRBJ1-5, the V gene TRBV28; TRBD1 matches 10 bases. Trimming cost V 5 bases and J 4 bases; bases outside gene matches: 8. This CDR3 is built from 16 residues. Germline V lookup: CDR1 MDHEN, CDR2 SYDVKM. DNA for the CDR3: TGTGCCAGCAGTGGAGGGGACAGGGGACGGAATCAGCCCCAGCATTTT. Protein sequence: CASSGGDRGRNQPQHF.

The rearrangement joins TRBV28 to TRBJ1-3; 9 positions agree with TRBD1. V trimming: 10 bases; J trimming: 0 bases; junction bases outside the gene matches: 10. Per the germline V gene, CDR1 is MDHEN and CDR2 is SYDVKM. This CDR3 region has 16 residues. CDR3 protein: CAIRGTGRISGNTIYF. DNA for the CDR3: TGTGCCATCCGAGGGACAGGGCGAATCTCTGGAAACACCATATATTTT.

A few counts support this clone. CDR3 protein: CASSLAAGGNNEQFF. CDR3 nucleotides: TGTGCCAGCAGCTTAGCGGCGGGAGGTAACAATGAGCAGTTCTTC. The J gene is TRBJ2-1, the V gene TRBV7-2; 8 nucleotides line up with TRBD2. This CDR3 is 15 amino acids long. The V segment lost 0 bases and the J segment 5 bases; nucleotides outside the gene matches: 3. Germline V gives CDR1 SGHTA, CDR2 FQGNSA. Based on the CDR3 plus reference TRBV7-2 and TRBJ2-1, the full variable domain is GAGVSQSPSNKVTEKGKDVELRCDPISGHTALYWYRQSLGQGLEFLIYFQGNSAPDKSGLPSDRFSAERTGGSVSTLTIQRTQQEDSAVYLCASSLAAGGNNEQFFGPGTRLTVL.

In its sample, this clone was seen a few times. The chain joins TRBV18 to TRBJ2-2; D gene uncertain. This CDR3 has 16 amino acids. With 1 base removed from V and 0 bases from J, the gap between germline ends came to 9 bases. In germline, CDR1 is KGHSH, CDR2 LQKENI. The CDR3: CASSPQKSANTGELFF. CDR3 bases: TGTGCCAGCTCACCACAGAAGTCAGCGAACACCGGGGAGCTGTTTTTT.

This clone occurred a few times. V is TRBV28 and J is TRBJ2-1; perhaps TRBD1 as D (6 bases). This CDR3 is built from 15 residues. Per germline, CDR1 MDHEN and CDR2 SYDVKM. V was pared by 6 bases and J by 4 bases, with 16 bases between. CDR3 nucleotide sequence: TGTGCCAGCAGCCGACAGGAGATACTTTACAATGAGCAGTTCTTC. Its translation: CASSRQEILYNEQFF.

The DNA of the CDR3 is TGTGCCAGCAGACCAGGGGCGTCCTATGGCTACACCTTC. It codes for CASRPGASYGYTF. The chain combines TRBV28 with TRBJ1-2; D is perhaps TRBD1 (6 bases). V lost 6 bases and J lost 4, with 12 bases in between. This CDR3 has 13 amino acids. Germline V gene data show CDR1 as MDHEN and CDR2 as SYDVKM.

This clone occurred a few times. The V gene is TRBV28, the J gene TRBJ2-7, with 7 bases aligning to TRBD2. Germline loops: CDR1 MDHEN, CDR2 SYDVKM. The CDR3 contains 12 residues. V shed 7 bases and J 4 bases; nucleotides not matched to a gene: 4. Here the CDR3 reads CASKGSGYEQYF. In DNA, the CDR3 is TGTGCCAGCAAGGGTAGCGGGTACGAGCAGTACTTC.

This sequence joins TRBV7-2 and TRBJ2-7, with D maybe TRBD2 (6 bases). CDR1 and CDR2 from the germline V gene are SGHTA and FQGNSA. Trimming stripped 1 base from V and 2 bases from J, with 18 bases between. CDR3 length: 17 residues. CDR3 bases: TGTGCCAGCAGCTTAGTGGGTAGCGGAATTACCACCTACGAGCAGTACTTC. Protein product: CASSLVGSGITTYEQYF. Together with reference TRBV7-2 and TRBJ2-7, the CDR3 gives the full variable domain: GAGVSQSPSNKVTEKGKDVELRCDPISGHTALYWYRQSLGQGLEFLIYFQGNSAPDKSGLPSDRFSAERTGGSVSTLTIQRTQQEDSAVYLCASSLVGSGITTYEQYFGPGTRLTVT.

The V gene is TRBV4-2, the J gene TRBJ2-7, with no clear D. The CDR3 loop spans 12 amino acids. CDR1 is LGHNA, CDR2 YNFKEQ, per germline. Trimming took 0 bases from V and 9 from J, leaving 9 bases between them. This CDR3 reads CASSQDQRGQYF. CDR3 DNA: TGTGCCAGCAGCCAAGATCAGCGCGGGCAGTACTTC.

This clone was detected many times. This sequence joins TRBV19 and TRBJ2-7; 11 nucleotides line up with TRBD2. Germline values: CDR1 LNHDA, CDR2 SQIVND (reference sequence). The CDR3 is 15 residues long. Trimming at V came to 6 bases and at J to 2 bases, leaving 6 bases not matched to a gene. The CDR3 DNA is TGTGCCAGTAGCCGGGGACTAGCGGCCCCCTACGAGCAGTACTTC. Its translation is CASSRGLAAPYEQYF.

This clone was seen a handful of times. This sequence joins TRBV19 and TRBJ2-2; 8 bases are a match to TRBD1. The V gene's germline CDR1 is LNHDA and CDR2 SQIVND (reference sequence). The CDR3 totals 15 residues. The trim removed 5 bases at V and 6 bases at J, leaving 8 bases unmatched. CDR3 amino acids: CASSHGTGDSGELFF. CDR3 nucleotide sequence: TGTGCCAGTAGTCACGGGACAGGTGATTCCGGGGAGCTGTTTTTT.

The rearrangement links TRBV18 to TRBJ2-3; 10 nucleotides line up with TRBD2. V lost 1 base to trimming and J lost 4 bases; unmatched junction nucleotides: 14. Germline V gene data show CDR1 as KGHSH and CDR2 as LQKENI. This CDR3 has 19 amino acids. CDR3 sequence reads: CASSPRPKASGRIPDTQYF. The CDR3 nucleotides read TGTGCCAGCTCACCACGCCCGAAAGCTAGCGGGAGAATCCCAGATACGCAGTATTTT.

This clone was found many times. The V and J genes are TRBV7-9 and TRBJ1-5; D remains ambiguous. The CDR3 length is 14 residues. Germline-derived CDR1 and CDR2 are SEHNR and FQNEAQ (reference sequence). V dropped 5 bases and J dropped 6 bases, with 14 bases sitting between them. The CDR3 DNA follows: TGTGCCAGCAGCCAACAAACTGCAGGTCAGCCCCAGCATTTT. Translation gives CASSQQTAGQPQHF.

The chain combines TRBV7-2 with TRBJ1-1; D gene unclear. Trimming stripped 5 bases from V and 10 bases from J, with 20 bases between. The CDR3 is made up of 14 amino acids. Looked up from germline, CDR1 is SGHTA and CDR2 is FQGNSA. This chain's CDR3 is CASSRTPGAGGAFF. The CDR3 coding sequence is TGTGCCAGCAGCCGAACCCCAGGCGCCGGAGGAGCTTTCTTT.

This clone occurred many times. The V and J genes are TRBV14 and TRBJ2-1; 10 bases line up with TRBD2. This CDR3 has 16 residues. The V gene's germline CDR1 is SGHDN and CDR2 FVKESK. V trimming: 0 bases; J trimming: 7 bases; junction bases outside the gene matches: 6. Written as DNA, the CDR3 is TGTGCCAGCAGCCAAGATAAGCGGGAGGGCTTGAATGAGCAGTTCTTC. Its translation: CASSQDKREGLNEQFF.

The J gene is TRBJ1-2, the V gene TRBV30; no clear D. Germline V CDR1 and CDR2: GTSNPN, SVGIG (reference sequence). CDR3 length: 15 amino acids. The V gene lost 2 bases and the J gene lost 8 bases, with 21 bases spanning the gap. CDR3 DNA sequence: TGTGCCTGGAGTCCCGGGAGGACGGAGCTATCGGGCTACACCTTC. Encoded protein: CAWSPGRTELSGYTF.

This clone was seen a few times. The V call is TRBV2, the J call TRBJ2-7; TRBD1 matches at 12 bases. The V and J ends lost 8 bases and 5 bases, in that order; junction bases with no gene match: 7. Germline V gene lookup returns CDR1 SNHLY and CDR2 FYNNEI. This CDR3 is 14 amino acids long. CDR3 nucleotide sequence: TGTGCCAGCGGCAGGGACAGGGGGCATGACGAGCAGTACTTC. It specifies CASGRDRGHDEQYF.

The chain links TRBV21-1 to TRBJ2-7; the table calls TRBD1, which could not be checked here. TRBV21-1 is a pseudogene locus. The CDR3 is 18 residues long. The CDR3 sequence: CASSFRDRSGTNGYEQYF. In nucleotides, the CDR3 is TGTGCCAGCAGCTTCCGGGACAGGTCCGGGACCAACGGGTACGAGCAGTACTTC.

This clone turned up a few times. This sequence joins TRBV6-6 and TRBJ2-3, with TRBD1 matching over 7 bases. Germline CDR1 MNHNY, CDR2 SVGAGI (reference sequence). V lost 5 bases and J lost 5; bases outside the gene matches: 7. The CDR3 is made up of 14 amino acids. CDR3 amino acids: CASSDRGLGDTQYF. Written as DNA, the CDR3 is TGTGCCAGCAGTGATAGGGGGCTAGGAGATACGCAGTATTTT.

This clone was recorded at least ten times. The chain employs TRBV7-8 and TRBJ2-1; D is perhaps TRBD2 (5 bases). V was trimmed by 6 bases and J by 4 bases, leaving 10 bases between them. Germline CDR1 and CDR2: SGHVS and FQNEAQ. The CDR3 loop spans 13 amino acids. The CDR3 nucleotides read TGTGCCAGCAGGCTCGGACTGTACAATGAGCAGTTCTTC. Protein: CASRLGLYNEQFF.

This chain uses TRBV5-1 with TRBJ1-2; TRBD1 is a possible D gene (6 bases). Trimming pared 2 bases from V and 2 bases from J, leaving 10 bases between. Per germline, CDR1 SGHRS and CDR2 YFSETQ. CDR3 length equals 14 residues. The CDR3 sequence: CASSLGDRNYGYTF. CDR3 nucleotide sequence: TGCGCCAGCAGCTTAGGCGACAGGAACTATGGCTACACCTTC.

This clone was seen ten or more times. V usage is TRBV29-1 and J usage is TRBJ1-2, with 7 bases that match TRBD1. V trimming: 4 bases; J trimming: 4 bases; junction bases outside the gene matches: 3. The CDR3 spans 12 residues. CDR1 and CDR2 from the germline V gene are SQVTM and ANQGSEA. CDR3 residues: CSVAGTVYGYTF. CDR3 DNA sequence: TGCAGCGTTGCAGGGACAGTCTATGGCTACACCTTC.

The chain has TRBV30 and TRBJ1-2, with D tentatively TRBD1 (6 bases). With 3 bases removed from V and 8 bases from J, the gap between germline ends came to 19 bases. Germline-derived CDR1 and CDR2 are GTSNPN and SVGIG (reference sequence). CDR3 length: 14 amino acids. Here the CDR3 reads CAWSPSQGSRGYTF. CDR3 coding DNA: TGTGCCTGGAGCCCCTCGCAGGGGAGTAGGGGCTACACCTTC.